A selection of T cell receptor beta chains follows, all from one sample in a study of blood T cell repertoires in COVID-19. Only in-frame clones appear in the TCRdb table, and some are missing; sequencing was by immunoSEQ multiplex PCR. The repertoire consists of 70,000 to 100,000 clones, with approximately 80% occurring once and the leading ten covering around a sixth. The sample taken for sequencing was peripheral blood. Source of these receptors: a woman of 80 years or more with acute or convalescent COVID-19. CDR3s include the opening cysteine and the closing phenylalanine or tryptophan. D genes are given only for firm matches. Only part of the rows carry a size: once, few, many, or a class if the clone is expanded.

J gene: TRBJ2-2
clone size: -
V gene: TRBV7-9
D gene: TRBD2
CDR3 DNA: TGTGCCAGCAGCTCATCCGGGACTAGTACCGGGGAGCTGTTTTTT
CDR3 protein: CASSSSGTSTGELFF

J gene: TRBJ2-7
clone size: -
V gene: TRBV27
D gene: -
CDR3 DNA: TGTGCCAGCAGCGAAGGGGCAGGGCGATCCTACGAGCAGTACTTC
CDR3 protein: CASSEGAGRSYEQYF

J gene: TRBJ2-3
clone size: -
V gene: TRBV5-1
D gene: -
CDR3 DNA: TGCGCCAGCAGCTCCTCAGAGGGGGGGCAAGGAGATACGCAGTATTTT
CDR3 protein: CASSSSEGGQGDTQYF

J gene: TRBJ2-1
clone size: -
V gene: TRBV2
D gene: TRBD2
CDR3 DNA: TGTGCCAGCAGTGTGGCGGGGGGGCCGTTCGGTGAGCAGTTCTTC
CDR3 protein: CASSVAGGPFGEQFF

J gene: TRBJ1-2
clone size: -
V gene: TRBV10-2
D gene: -
CDR3 DNA: TGCGCCAGCAGTGAGGGAACGAGGGGCTACACCTTC
CDR3 protein: CASSEGTRGYTF

J gene: TRBJ2-3
clone size: -
V gene: TRBV6-5
D gene: -
CDR3 DNA: TGTGCCAGCAGTCGACAGGTGGTATCAGATACGCAGTATTTT
CDR3 protein: CASSRQVVSDTQYF

J gene: TRBJ1-1
clone size: -
V gene: TRBV5-6
D gene: -
CDR3 DNA: TGTGCCAGCAGCCGGAGGGGCCCCGATGAAGCTTTCTTT
CDR3 protein: CASSRRGPDEAFF

J gene: TRBJ2-4
clone size: -
V gene: TRBV23-1
D gene: -
CDR3 DNA: TGCGCCAGCAGTCCCCCCGGAGGCCGGCCGGCCCGGGACATTCAGTACTTC
CDR3 protein: CASSPPGGRPARDIQYF

J gene: TRBJ1-1
clone size: -
V gene: TRBV9
D gene: -
CDR3 DNA: TGTGCCAGCAGCGTAACTACTTTTATGACTGATGAAGCTTTCTTT
CDR3 protein: CASSVTTFMTDEAFF

J gene: TRBJ2-6
clone size: -
V gene: TRBV11-2
D gene: -
CDR3 DNA: TGTGCCAGCAGCTTAGGAGGGTCTGGGGCCAACGTCCTGACTTTC
CDR3 protein: CASSLGGSGANVLTF

J gene: TRBJ1-2
clone size: once
V gene: TRBV3-1/TRBV3-2
D gene: -
CDR3 DNA: TGTGCCAGCAGCCAAGGTTCAGGACTCTCTGGCTACACCTTC
CDR3 protein: CASSQGSGLSGYTF

J gene: TRBJ1-1
clone size: once
V gene: TRBV10-3
D gene: -
CDR3 DNA: TGTGCCATCAGTGAGTCTAGTAAGGTTTGGGGCTCTGAAGCTTTCTTT
CDR3 protein: CAISESSKVWGSEAFF

J gene: TRBJ2-7
clone size: few
V gene: TRBV19
D gene: -
CDR3 DNA: TGTGCCAGTAGTATCGTTCAGGGCCGCGAGCAGTACTTC
CDR3 protein: CASSIVQGREQYF

J gene: TRBJ1-2
clone size: -
V gene: TRBV5-4
D gene: -
CDR3 DNA: TGTGCCAGCAGCTTAGGCAGTGGGCGATATGGCTACACCTTC
CDR3 protein: CASSLGSGRYGYTF

J gene: TRBJ1-1
clone size: -
V gene: TRBV24-1
D gene: -
CDR3 DNA: TGTGCCACCAGTGATCCTAGGGGGGGTTCCGGCACTGAAGCTTTCTTT
CDR3 protein: CATSDPRGGSGTEAFF

J gene: TRBJ2-1
clone size: -
V gene: TRBV6-5
D gene: TRBD1
CDR3 DNA: TGTGCCATTCACCGGGGACAGGGGTTGGGTGAGCAGTTCTTC
CDR3 protein: CAIHRGQGLGEQFF

J gene: TRBJ1-1
clone size: -
V gene: TRBV12-5
D gene: -
CDR3 DNA: TGTGCTAGTGGTTTGACCGCGCTGGACACTGAAGCTTTCTTT
CDR3 protein: CASGLTALDTEAFF

J gene: TRBJ1-5
clone size: -
V gene: TRBV30
D gene: -
CDR3 DNA: TGTGCCTGGGCACAGGCTGGCAATCAGCCCCAGCATTTT
CDR3 protein: CAWAQAGNQPQHF

J gene: TRBJ2-5
clone size: once
V gene: TRBV30
D gene: TRBD2
CDR3 DNA: TGTGCCTGGAGAGTAGCGGGGGCAAAAGAGACCCAGTACTTC
CDR3 protein: CAWRVAGAKETQYF

J gene: TRBJ1-5
clone size: -
V gene: TRBV7-2
D gene: -
CDR3 DNA: TGTGCCAGCAGCCGCCCGGTGGGGGGGCGAAATCAGCCCCAGCATTTT
CDR3 protein: CASSRPVGGRNQPQHF

J gene: TRBJ1-6
clone size: -
V gene: TRBV7-2
D gene: -
CDR3 DNA: TGTGCCAGCAGCTTAGGGAACAGGGTTTCACCCCTCCACTTT
CDR3 protein: CASSLGNRVSPLHF

J gene: TRBJ1-3
clone size: few
V gene: TRBV5-6
D gene: -
CDR3 DNA: TGTGCCAGCAGCCGGAGAGGAGTTAGCTCTGGAAACACCATATATTTT
CDR3 protein: CASSRRGVSSGNTIYF

J gene: TRBJ1-1
clone size: -
V gene: TRBV3-1/TRBV3-2
D gene: TRBD1
CDR3 DNA: TGTGCCAGCAGCCACACGGACAGGGGACACACTGAAGCTTTCTTT
CDR3 protein: CASSHTDRGHTEAFF

J gene: TRBJ1-1
clone size: -
V gene: TRBV7-2
D gene: -
CDR3 DNA: TGTGCCAGTAGGACCCGGGGGGCCCCGAACACTGAAGCTTTCTTT
CDR3 protein: CASRTRGAPNTEAFF

J gene: TRBJ2-7
clone size: -
V gene: TRBV10-3
D gene: -
CDR3 DNA: TGTGCCATCAGTGATCAGTACGAGCAGTACTTC
CDR3 protein: CAISDQYEQYF

J gene: TRBJ1-3
clone size: -
V gene: TRBV28
D gene: -
CDR3 DNA: TGTGCCAGCAGTTCTCTCCCTGGAAACACCATATATTTT
CDR3 protein: CASSSLPGNTIYF

J gene: TRBJ2-3
clone size: -
V gene: TRBV28
D gene: TRBD2
CDR3 DNA: TGTGCCAGCAGTCGCGGGGGGGGGCACGTAGATACGCAGTATTTT
CDR3 protein: CASSRGGGHVDTQYF

J gene: TRBJ2-1
clone size: once
V gene: TRBV7-3
D gene: TRBD2
CDR3 DNA: TGTGCCAGCAGCGCATCCCCCCCCAAAACTAGCGGGGGGAATGAGCAGTTCTTC
CDR3 protein: CASSASPPKTSGGNEQFF

J gene: TRBJ2-2
clone size: once
V gene: TRBV25-1
D gene: -
CDR3 DNA: TGTGCCAGCAGGGCCGGAGGGGTTAACACCGGGGAGCTGTTTTTT
CDR3 protein: CASRAGGVNTGELFF